Listed below are T cell receptor beta chains from one sample, sequenced in a study of blood T cells in healthy people across ages. One entry per CDR3 protein results from TCRdb running MiXCR on the 5' RACE reads. Altogether 730,000 or so distinct CDR3 sequences are present, 35% to 45% being singletons, with the ten largest covering more than 20%. The sample comprised blood. The receptor set was obtained from a woman in her sixties or seventies in good health. The CDR3 runs from the conserved cysteine through the conserved F or W.

v_call	j_call	cdr3_aa
TRBV20-1	TRBJ2-3	CSARLAGGPGTQYF
TRBV3-1	TRBJ2-1	CASSHYGTLTYNEQFF
TRBV5-1	TRBJ1-1	CASSVTGGTTEAFF
TRBV4-3	TRBJ2-2	CASSQDGLNTGELFF
TRBV28	TRBJ2-4	CASSLSLTMIAKNIQYF
TRBV27	TRBJ2-5	CATRGLAGGETQYF
TRBV6-5	TRBJ2-1	CASSIQGNEQFF
TRBV6-5	TRBJ2-3	CASSFFSGRGRILTDTQYF
TRBV2	TRBJ2-7	CASRPGTSGSYEQYF
TRBV6-6	TRBJ2-3	CAVDRGGGTQYF
TRBV29-1	TRBJ1-3	CSASDRGLGNTIYF
TRBV14	TRBJ2-3	CASSLQVVGTDTQYF
TRBV4-1	TRBJ2-5	CASSQGPQTTQYF
TRBV7-9	TRBJ2-7	CASSLGPRDSGAEQYF
TRBV7-3	TRBJ2-7	CASSLSASGGYEQYF
TRBV12-3/TRBV12-4	TRBJ1-2	CASSLGEGMAYGYTF
TRBV3-1	TRBJ2-6	CASGRANVLTF
TRBV24-1	TRBJ2-1	CATSDRDRAAYNEQFF
TRBV13	TRBJ2-3	CASSISKGAGDTQYF
TRBV9	TRBJ2-1	CASNTEQGVNEQFF
TRBV3-1	TRBJ1-1	CASSQDAGGSTEAFF
TRBV28	TRBJ1-1	CASSFTPKDKENTEAFF
TRBV10-3	TRBJ2-7	CAISESIGGEQYF
TRBV20-1	TRBJ2-5	CSARAGGAETQYF
TRBV13	TRBJ2-3	CASSLWGGADTQYF
TRBV11-1	TRBJ2-5	CASGMTEILETQYF
TRBV7-2	TRBJ2-1	CASSWTSGGLSYNEQFF
TRBV27	TRBJ1-6	CASSQRTGIYNSPLHF
TRBV5-5	TRBJ1-2	CASSPGIRGYTF
TRBV9	TRBJ2-3	CASSEVGYRDTRYF
TRBV24-1	TRBJ2-1	CATSDRSGYNEQFF
TRBV20-1	TRBJ2-7	CSARGQRERYEQYF
TRBV10-3	TRBJ2-3	CAIIGQGNTQYF
TRBV9	TRBJ2-2	CASSVRQGTNTGELFF
TRBV6-2/TRBV6-3	TRBJ2-3	CASSYSSVRTDTQYF
TRBV4-1	TRBJ2-1	CASSQARSGGAPYNEQFF
TRBV6-2/TRBV6-3	TRBJ1-2	CASSYQEGYGYTF